This T cell receptor (beta chain) was captured by sequencing in a study of blood T cell repertoires in COVID-19 (dated by TCRdb to 2020 to 2022). About the investigation overall: Samples covering the acute and convalescent phases of COVID-19 were provided by collaborators in the United States, Italy and Spain. Samples were obtained from the ongoing ImmuneRACE study (first 160 participants) and from some 1,200 subjects provided by 6 global collaborators. The prospective study material was composed of cDNA or gDNA derived from T cells, B-cell-depleted T cells, or PBMCs. The repertoires were made available in a free public database intended to serve as a resource for research on the immune response to SARS-CoV-2. Where HLA class I and class II types were available, the types were taken from metadata supplied by the sample provider, not from assay-based typing. Nearly every sample came with metadata listing a de-identified subject ID, COVID-19 status, age in years and sex. Subjects who had been exposed to COVID-19, were actively infected with it, or had recovered from it provided the deeply sampled blood TCRbeta repertoires that made up the dataset.

The CDR3 spans 15 residues, from the cysteine through the phenylalanine. The sequence is cut down to CDR3 DNA, 45 bases in frame from base 1. Taken from the germline V gene, the CDR1 and CDR2 loops are SQVTM and ANQGSEA. V has 7 bases trimmed and J has 0 bases trimmed; junction bases matching no gene number 8. What the study reported, not specific to this receptor: Clinical and demographic metadata were provided uncurated, with the amount varying by source and participant.

In regard to this clone: It lacks a known antigen. No base quality information exists; no much larger clone differs at one position.

The immunoSEQ Assay, a bias-controlled multiplex PCR, was used to amplify TCRbeta CDR3 regions from genomic DNA. The original methods were these. The number of nucleated cells in each sample was estimated by amplification of reference gene primers within the assay. To quantify the absolute abundance of each unique TCRbeta CDR3 rearrangement, sequence reads were collapsed and filtered. For each sample, productive Simpson clonality was calculated by taking the square root of Simpson's diversity index across productive rearrangements. As stored in TCRdb, this immuneACCESS dataset retains in-frame rearrangements with V and J assigned. A fraction of the clones does not appear; measured against another copy, unresolved V genes explain less than half of the discrepancy, and the remainder lacks a known reason. V, J and clone size were drawn from that table, and D and trimming were deduced from the DNA. This sample gives 55,000 to 75,000 clones in total; 85% to 90% of them show up just once. The ten most abundant clones make up just over 8% of the sample.

Collaborating institutions collected whole blood in K2EDTA tubes following their own protocols. For TCRbeta analysis, collaborator samples were shipped as frozen whole blood, as isolated PBMCs, or as DNA extracted from either sample type. Sequences were obtained from peripheral blood. The receptor's source is a man aged 45-60 years with active COVID-19. The chain is assembled from TRBV29-1 and TRBJ2-3; TRBD2 lines up with 9 middle nucleotides. The sequenced DNA: TGCAGCGCAGATCTAGCGGGGAAGAGCACAGATACGCAGTATTTT. This translates into CSADLAGKSTDTQYF.